These 14 T cell receptor beta chains came from one sample sequenced in a study of metastatic and nonmetastatic thyroid tumors (dated by TCRdb to the early 2020s). Preparation of the library involved PCR. The sequencer was an Illumina HiSeq 4000. TCRdb reprocessed the public reads (quality trimming at Q25 with fastp, clone calling with MiXCR) and kept in-frame beta chains. A total of some 15,000 clones appear in this sample, approximately 3.8% of them only once. The ten largest account for around 29% of the sample. No patient had received any treatment before thyroid surgery. The sequenced sample consisted of tumor tissue. The receptors here all came from a female donor with papillary thyroid cancer or a benign thyroid nodule (not recorded which). Some clones in this sample may be carry-over from other donors' samples.

The chain has TRBV15 and TRBJ2-7; D may correspond to TRBD1 or TRBD2 (5 bases each). CDR3 size: 13 residues. Trimming pared 0 bases from V and 6 bases from J, leaving 9 bases between. Germline values: CDR1 LNHNV, CDR2 YYDKDF (reference sequence). The CDR3 loop is CATSRDDGTEQYF. DNA for the CDR3: TGTGCCACCAGCAGAGATGACGGGACCGAGCAGTACTTC.

The chain is built from TRBV28 and TRBJ1-1; D ambiguous. The CDR3 sequence is 13 residues long. Germline CDR1 reads MDHEN; CDR2 reads SYDVKM. Trimming removed 7 bases from V and 4 bases from J, with 13 bases in between. CDR3 residues: CASIRRRGTEAFF. The DNA for the CDR3 is TGTGCCAGCATTCGAAGGCGGGGCACTGAAGCTTTCTTT.

This clone was recorded a few times. One end of the junction varies from germline; a read error may be responsible. The V and J genes are TRBV6-9 and TRBJ2-2; D might be TRBD1 (7 bases). The germline V gene has CDR1 MNHGY and CDR2 SVAAGI. CDR3 length equals 14 residues. The CDR3 region is CASRGDRNTGELFF. As DNA, the CDR3 is TGCGCCAGCAGGGGGGACAGAAACACCGGGGAGCTGTTTTTT.

This clone occurred a few times. This chain uses TRBV20-1 with TRBJ2-2, with 8 bases aligning to TRBD1. The V segment lost 2 bases and the J segment 2 bases; nucleotides outside the gene matches: 4. The CDR3 has 15 amino acids. Germline-derived CDR1 and CDR2 are DFQATT and SNEGSKA (reference sequence). This chain's CDR3 is CSARRTGPNTGELFF. The CDR3 nucleotides read TGCAGTGCTAGAAGGACAGGGCCTAACACCGGGGAGCTGTTTTTT.

The chain links TRBV28 to TRBJ2-3; 8 nucleotides line up with TRBD2. This CDR3 is built from 15 residues. Germline values: CDR1 MDHEN, CDR2 SYDVKM. The V gene end was trimmed by 2 bases and the J gene end by 4 bases; junction bases not matched to a gene: 5. The CDR3 sequence: CASSLVGLEADTQYF. CDR3 coding DNA: TGTGCCAGCAGTTTAGTGGGACTAGAGGCAGATACGCAGTATTTT.

The chain couples TRBV6-2 or TRBV6-3 to TRBJ2-7; possible D gene TRBD1, 6 bases. V lost 0 bases and J lost 2, with 14 bases in between. CDR1 is MNHEY and CDR2 is SVGEGT in the germline V gene. This CDR3 has 16 amino acids. CDR3 loop: CASSYSTATGTYEQYF. The CDR3, as DNA: TGTGCCAGCAGTTACTCCACTGCGACAGGCACCTACGAGCAGTACTTC.

The V call is TRBV6-1, the J call TRBJ2-7, with D possibly matching TRBD1 (6 bases). Germline V CDR1 and CDR2: MNHNS, SASEGT. Trimming pared 6 bases from V and 5 bases from J, leaving 17 bases between. CDR3 size: 14 residues. CDR3 nucleotides: TGTGCCAGCAGGTCCGCCAGGGGTTACAACGAGCAGTACTTC. Its translation: CASRSARGYNEQYF.

This clone was counted a few times. This sample also contains other DNA sequences that code for the same CDR3. The chain has TRBV15 and TRBJ1-1; D is undetermined. The CDR3 spans 13 residues. Germline-derived CDR1 and CDR2 are LNHNV and YYDKDF (reference sequence). V was shortened by 6 bases and J by 3 bases, with 11 bases between the two germline ends. CDR3 sequence reads: CATSRILHTEAFF. The CDR3 DNA reads as TGTGCCACCAGTAGAATTCTCCACACTGAAGCTTTCTTT.

This sequence joins TRBV28 and TRBJ1-2; D remains unclear. The CDR3 is 12 residues long. Trimming took off 3 bases at V and 3 bases at J, with 5 bases between the two ends. Germline V gives CDR1 MDHEN, CDR2 SYDVKM. CDR3 amino acids: CASSFNDYGYTF. The CDR3 nucleotides read TGTGCCAGCAGTTTTAACGACTATGGCTACACCTTC.

Only a few counts were recorded for this clone. The genes are TRBV6-2 or TRBV6-3 and TRBJ2-5; 9 positions match TRBD1. This CDR3 has 15 residues. Trimming at V came to 6 bases and at J to 2 bases, leaving 7 bases not matched to a gene. CDR1 MNHEY and CDR2 SVGEGT come from the germline V gene. CDR3 protein: CASRRDRVGQETQYF. The CDR3 DNA reads TGTGCCAGCAGGCGGGACAGGGTAGGGCAAGAGACCCAGTACTTC.

The CDR3 bases are TGTGCCAGCAGCCTACAGGGATATCAGAACTATGGCTACACCTTC. Its translation is CASSLQGYQNYGYTF. The chain is built from TRBV6-1 and TRBJ1-2, with a tentative D call TRBD1 (6 bases). The germline V gene encodes CDR1 MNHNS and CDR2 SASEGT. V was cut by 6 bases and J by 2 bases, with 16 bases left in between. The CDR3 extends over 15 amino acids.

The chain is built from TRBV27 and TRBJ1-2, with D perhaps TRBD1 (5 bases). V was shortened by 5 bases and J by 0 bases, with 13 bases between the two germline ends. Germline V gene sequence: CDR1 MNHEY, CDR2 SMNVEV (reference sequence). This CDR3 is built from 15 residues. CDR3 amino acids: CASSPGTGANYGYTF. CDR3 in DNA: TGTGCCAGCAGTCCCGGGACGGGAGCTAACTATGGCTACACCTTC.

A few counts support this clone. V and J are TRBV28 and TRBJ1-5; D is uncertain. Trimming stripped 3 bases from V and 7 bases from J, with 13 bases between. Germline V CDR1 and CDR2: MDHEN, SYDVKM. The CDR3 spans 14 residues. CDR3 nucleotides: TGTGCCAGCAGTTTGGAAATCGCGGGCCAGCCCCAGCATTTT. Its protein product is CASSLEIAGQPQHF. Variable domain in full (rest from reference TRBV28 and TRBJ1-5): DVKVTQSSRYLVKRTGEKVFLECVQDMDHENMFWYRQDPGLGLRLIYFSYDVKMKEKGDIPEGYSVSREKKERFSLILESASTNQTSMYLCASSLEIAGQPQHFGDGTRLSIL.

The table lists this clone with a few counts. The V call is TRBV6-2 or TRBV6-3, the J call TRBJ2-7; 10 nucleotides align to TRBD1. CDR1 is MNHEY and CDR2 is SVGEGT in the germline V gene. CDR3 length: 13 amino acids. Trimming removed 4 bases from V and 6 bases from J; junction bases left unmatched: 3. The CDR3 sequence: CASSSTGGGEQYF. The DNA of the CDR3 is TGTGCCAGCAGTTCGACAGGGGGCGGCGAGCAGTACTTC.